This TCR beta chain was observed in a study of cytomegalovirus exposure and HLA in healthy donors (dated by TCRdb to 2016 to 2017). Context from the whole study: In an earlier analysis of under 750 of the donors, roughly 300 Gb of sequence data and 90 million to 120 million unique TCR beta sequences from some 170 million T cells were reported. An early release covering 500 to 750 HLA-typed donors comprised approximately 300 gigabases of sequencing data and 85 million or so unique TCR sequences. Of the roughly 390 genotyped donors, over 80% were placed in the genetic ancestry cluster associated with self-reported Caucasian donors. The aim of the study was to test whether cataloging public T cell receptors could identify signatures of past pathogen exposure. Using immunosequencing, the study profiled T cell repertoires from some 670 subjects and related those repertoires to cytomegalovirus serostatus. Along with the roughly 710-subject first cohort, a separate validation cohort of 120 different subjects was used. To predict cytomegalovirus infection status, the study brought together high-throughput TCR immunosequencing, statistical association of individual TCRs with disease status, and machine learning. In a later analysis, previously published TCR beta repertoires from 550 to 700 donors were re-analyzed and high-resolution HLA genotyping was added so that TCR occurrence patterns could be studied. The later analysis used no new phenotypic data to find candidate immune exposures, relying instead on TCR beta sequences and their occurrence across donors. An earlier analysis of around 580 of the donors used high-throughput TCR beta sequencing to judge whether each TCR beta V gene segment behaved as functional or pseudogenic. Donor age, sex, ethnicity and CMV serostatus were collected together with the repertoire data. Genome-wide SNP genotypes for about 65% of the 666 donors were used in a later genetic analysis, which treated that subset as a discovery cohort. All discovery cohort repertoires had been generated on a single sequencing platform. HLA typing covered class I and class II loci at four-digit resolution. The number of donors typed differed by locus, with roughly 629-640 for A, B, C, DRB1 and DQB1, approximately 500 for DQA1, 600 to 610 for DPA1, and approximately 470 for DPB1. Roughly five DR-DQ haplotypes were treated as single units for association and clustering because of strong linkage in the cohort. On average, approximately 250,000 unique TCR beta nucleotide sequences were sequenced per donor among 398 genotyped donors of the cohort, with 15% to 20% of those sequences being non-productive. General study outcomes and caveats: Sequencing depth was assumed to be roughly uniform across donors in the presence/absence analyses, though that assumption may not hold. A later genetic analysis associated a missense DCLRE1C variant with V-gene and J-gene trimming of TCR beta chains, and an independent cohort replicated the association. This cohort had only TCR beta chains sequenced, and the lack of alpha or paired-chain data limited which features could be detected. The classifier was reported to diagnose cytomegalovirus status with high specificity and sensitivity in both the original and validation cohorts. Broadly in line with IMGT annotations, most TCR beta V segments showed up in productive rearrangements about 87% or about 30% of the time in an earlier analysis of 450 to 750 of the donors. For the cohort, immune exposure information was limited to CMV serostatus. In a later analysis, the rate of TCR association differed among HLA loci, with DRB1 alleles having the most associated TCRs and HLA-C alleles having the fewest. Because HLA typing was unavailable for some donors at each locus, only the typed subset was used in association tests. According to a later analysis, parvovirus B19, influenza, CMV and Epstein-Barr virus appeared linked to several top co-occurrence clusters. Three of the identified cytomegalovirus-associated TCR beta chains were confirmed in vitro to be specific for cytomegalovirus antigens. Compared with equally common non-associated chains, HLA-associated TCR beta chains in a later analysis were more clonally expanded and had lower generation probabilities. Most CMV-associated TCR beta chains appeared to be HLA-restricted in a later analysis, and the HLA associations seemed to be driven largely by CMV exposure. When HLA alleles, especially DR and DQ, strongly co-occurred, attributing TCR associations to individual alleles was difficult. A further reported finding was that TCR beta sequences accurately predicted the HLA-A and HLA-B alleles for most subjects in the first cohort. The study gave a list of under 200 TCR beta chains associated with cytomegalovirus. A cluster of highly shared sequence variants was judged likely to be a technical artifact of the sequencing pipeline. At a false discovery rate of 0.05, a later analysis linked under 20,000 TCR beta sequences to specific HLA alleles. Some IMGT-functional V segments, including TRBV6-2 and TRBV6-3, could not be distinguished by the 87-base-pair reads and were therefore excluded. The authors suggested that the approach could potentially be generalized to other disease states and immunological phenotypes. Because counts were too low, 15 to 20 rarely observed V segments, including chromosome 9 orphons, were excluded from the earlier analysis of fewer than 650 of the donors. Compared with the roughly 710-donor mean, donors in an Asian-associated ancestry cluster had fewer N-insertions in productive TCRs, according to a later genetic analysis. Correlated functional status among segregating V segments might be attributable to linkage disequilibrium, but an unknown experimental factor could not be ruled out. Most TCR sequences were observed very rarely across donors, whereas some public TCRs were present in many individuals.

Libraries were prepared through the immunoSEQ multiplex PCR assay. The multiplex PCR relied on a mix of 60 forward primers for TCR Vbeta segments and 13 reverse primers for TCR Jbeta segments. A multiplex PCR assay on genomic DNA amplified the CDR3 region of rearranged TCR beta genes. The Illumina HiSeq System was used to sequence the amplified TCR beta libraries as 87-base-pair reads. The study's processing was this. In a later analysis, some 80 million unique TCR beta chains were counted across the 500 to 700 repertoires, and approximately 11 million of these chains were shared by at least two donors. Raw reads were error-corrected and collapsed into unique sequences with a nearest-neighbor algorithm that merged closely related sequences to remove PCR and sequencing errors. V, D and J gene segments were assigned by aligning CDR3 sequences to IMGT reference sequences. For a sequence to be retained, a match of at least six nucleotides to both a V gene segment and a J gene segment was required. A rearrangement counted as productive if the CDR3 had no stop codons and remained in frame with V and J, and every other rearrangement counted as non-productive. Following IMGT convention, CDR3 was defined as the stretch from the second conserved V-encoded cysteine to the conserved J-encoded phenylalanine. The earlier analysis of around 640 of the donors excluded sequences that lacked an unambiguous match to a single V gene segment. In an earlier analysis of almost 600 of the donors, a V segment was called functional when productive rearrangements were above 56.7%, and segregating when the standard deviation between donors exceeded 5%. A statistical classification framework was built for diagnosing cytomegalovirus status from the catalog of TCR beta chain sequences. In a later analysis, TCR nucleotide sequences were compared against IMGT/GENE-DB human TR gene sequences so that V and J genes could be assigned. A later analysis assigned CDR3 sequences and most-parsimonious VDJ recombination scenarios with the TCRdist pipeline. In a later analysis, every TCR beta chain was defined by the combination of its CDR3 amino acid sequence and its V-gene family, and reads without a unique V-gene family were dropped. A later analysis removed 592 highly shared, low-generation-probability nucleotide sequences to deal with suspected cross-contamination and a sequencing artifact. In a later analysis, a clonal expansion index for each public chain was calculated from normalized within-repertoire ranks of inferred template counts. A later analysis computed generation probabilities with a VDJ recombination model fitted to out-of-frame rearrangements, and checked the results against IGoR. A later analysis scored TCR-TCR, TCR-HLA and TCR-CMV co-occurrence with hypergeometric tests, applying a repertoire-size bias correction to TCR pairs. False discovery rates were estimated in a later analysis by permuting HLA or CMV assignments 20 times. In a later analysis, co-occurring TCRs were grouped using DBSCAN, with TCRdist sequence similarity added in when clustering inside HLA-allele-positive subsets. Co-occurrence clustering excluded repertoires with fewer than 30,000 or more than 120,000 public chains, plus five with anomalous nucleotide sharing. The source is immuneACCESS, and TCRdb retained only in-frame sequences with V and J called. Part of the clones is not carried over; for the studies checked, unresolved V genes explain less than half of this, and the remainder is unexplained. The V and J calls and clone size are taken from that table; D and trimming were inferred from the DNA. The sample table on file contains tens of thousands of clones. The ten largest clonotypes hold less than 0.6% of the sample.

In total, more than 500 healthy bone marrow donors made up the cohort. At the time of sampling, every cohort member was nominally healthy, though immune exposures that went unrecorded were likely present. The donor was CMV seronegative and belonged to the group of several hundred seronegative cohort members. A peripheral blood sample was provided by each donor, and peripheral blood mononuclear cells were used for TCR beta sequencing. Genomic DNA extraction from the blood cell samples was performed with the Qiagen DNeasy Blood Extraction Kit. For this clone: Its cognate antigen has yet to be identified.

V is clipped by 8 bases and J by 4 bases, and the sequence between their germline boundaries is 11 bases long. Reading from cysteine to phenylalanine, the CDR3 counts 12 amino acids. Only the CDR3 region is kept as DNA, spanning 36 bases read in frame from base 1. CDR1 and CDR2 were assigned from the germline V gene as MNHEY and SVGAGI. The source material was PBMCs. The chain uses TRBV6-5 and TRBJ1-1; no D gene can be assigned with confidence. The clonotype originates from a man aged 50 or older in good health and CMV-seronegative. CDR3 sequence: CASGEGTTEAFF. The bases read TGTGCCAGCGGGGAGGGTACCACTGAAGCTTTCTTT.